These 27 T cell receptor beta chains were all obtained from the same sample, sequenced in a study of beta chain features in type 1 diabetes (dated by TCRdb to about 2018). Results the study describes overall, beyond this receptor: Type 1 diabetes patients showed a moderate but significant shortening of TCRB CDR3 length in all four CD4+ subsets.

Their antigens remain unidentified. Libraries came from the immunoSEQ multiplex PCR assay. All of the isolated RNA was reverse transcribed with the High Capacity cDNA Reverse Transcription Kit, so expressed TCRB transcripts were sequenced. In its TCRdb copy, this immuneACCESS table keeps in-frame sequences only and misses some clones. Where compared with another copy, unresolved V genes explain less than half of these, and the others have no known cause. The table for this sample lists fewer than 200,000 clones; under 13% of them were counted only once. Approximately 0.46% of the sample comes from the top ten. Sequences were obtained from central memory CD4+ T cells from blood. These receptor sequences come from a man between 25 and 39 years old with type 1 diabetes.

CDR3 residues: CASSLPGGPYNEQFF. The CDR3 DNA follows: TGTGCCAGCAGTTTACCGGGAGGGCCCTACAATGAGCAGTTCTTC. The J gene is TRBJ2-1, the V gene TRBV28, with 8 bases that match TRBD2. CDR3 length: 15 amino acids. Per germline, CDR1 MDHEN and CDR2 SYDVKM. The V segment lost 2 bases and the J segment 2 bases; nucleotides outside the gene matches: 2. Combining the CDR3 with reference TRBV28 and TRBJ2-1 gives the whole variable domain DVKVTQSSRYLVKRTGEKVFLECVQDMDHENMFWYRQDPGLGLRLIYFSYDVKMKEKGDIPEGYSVSREKKERFSLILESASTNQTSMYLCASSLPGGPYNEQFFGPGTRLTVL.

The V and J genes are TRBV5-1 and TRBJ2-3; a weak D match, TRBD2 (6 bases). The V end was cut by 4 bases, the J end by 2 bases, with 8 bases between. CDR1 and CDR2 from the germline V gene are SGHRS and YFSETQ. This CDR3 is 13 amino acids long. The CDR3 reads CASSPDYTDTQYF. CDR3 DNA: TGCGCCAGCAGCCCGGACTACACAGATACGCAGTATTTT.

This clone was detected a few times. The chain joins TRBV7-9 to TRBJ1-2; 7 bases match TRBD1. The CDR3 is 13 residues long. J was trimmed by 8 bases and V by 3 bases; bases with no gene match: 6. Germline V gives CDR1 SEHNR, CDR2 FQNEAQ (reference sequence). The CDR3 region has the DNA TGTGCCAGCAGCTTTACAGGGGATGGCGGCTACACCTTC. Amino acid sequence: CASSFTGDGGYTF.

This chain links TRBV9 with TRBJ2-5, with 8 positions matching TRBD2. The germline V gene has CDR1 SGDLS and CDR2 YYNGEE. This CDR3 comprises 14 residues. The junction had 7 bases not matched to a gene; V was cut back by 4 bases and J by 5 bases. In nucleotides, the CDR3 is TGTGCCAGCAGCTCCCAGCGGGAGTTGGAGACCCAGTACTTC. Protein: CASSSQRELETQYF.

This clone was seen only a few times. Its ends do not fully match the called genes, so a read error is possible. The chain uses TRBV30 and TRBJ1-4; D remains ambiguous. The CDR3 covers 14 residues. The germline V gene encodes CDR1 GTSNPN and CDR2 SVGIG (reference sequence). This CDR3 is CAWSRDQTTEKLFF. The CDR3 nucleotides read TGTGCCTGGAGTCGCGACCAGACTACTGAAAAACTGTTTTTT.

The genes are TRBV5-4 and TRBJ2-2; D remains unclear. In germline, CDR1 is SGHNT, CDR2 YYREEE (reference sequence). This CDR3 comprises 13 residues. V was shortened by 5 bases and J by 4 bases, with 9 bases between the two germline ends. The CDR3 here is CASRFAGTGELFF. CDR3 sequence (DNA): TGTGCCAGCAGGTTCGCCGGCACCGGGGAGCTGTTTTTT.

This clone turned up a few times. The chain combines TRBV28 with TRBJ2-5, with a weak D call TRBD2 (5 bases). The V gene's germline CDR1 is MDHEN and CDR2 SYDVKM. The V and J ends lost 9 bases and 5 bases respectively, with 16 bases between them. The CDR3 consists of 13 residues. The CDR3 spells CASKEAGEETQYF. The CDR3 nucleotides are TGTGCCAGTAAGGAGGCTGGGGAGGAGACCCAGTACTTC.

This clone has more than one count but fewer than ten. The chain is built from TRBV19 and TRBJ1-1; 7 bases match TRBD1. The ends lost 6 bases at V and 7 bases at J; junction bases unmatched: 5. CDR1 is LNHDA and CDR2 is SQIVND in the germline V gene (reference sequence). The CDR3 contains 12 residues. As DNA, the CDR3 is TGTGCCAGTAGAAAGGGGGCGATTGAAGCTTTCTTT. Residues: CASRKGAIEAFF. Full variable domain (rest looked up from reference TRBV19 and TRBJ1-1): DGGITQSPKYLFRKEGQNVTLSCEQNLNHDAMYWYRQDPGQGLRLIYYSQIVNDFQKGDIAEGYSVSREKKESFPLTVTSAQKNPTAFYLCASRKGAIEAFFGQGTRLTVV.

The V call is TRBV9, the J call TRBJ2-7, with 9 bases aligning to TRBD1. With V trimmed by 3 bases and J by 4 bases, 8 bases remained unmatched. The CDR3 totals 15 residues. In germline, CDR1 is SGDLS, CDR2 YYNGEE. This chain's CDR3 is CASSEHGTGPYEQYF. The DNA for the CDR3 is TGTGCCAGCAGCGAGCACGGGACAGGGCCTTACGAGCAGTACTTC.

The chain couples TRBV5-1 to TRBJ2-7, with a weak D call TRBD2 (5 bases). The CDR3 is 12 residues long. V was clipped by 0 bases and J by 10 bases, with 11 bases between them. Germline CDR1 is SGHRS and CDR2 is YFSETQ. The CDR3 coding sequence is TGCGCCAGCAGCTTGGATGTCGGGATCCAGTACTTC. This translates into CASSLDVGIQYF.

The rearrangement links TRBV29-1 to TRBJ2-3; 8 bases line up with TRBD1. Germline V CDR1 and CDR2: SQVTM, ANQGSEA. This CDR3 has 14 amino acids. J gave up 1 base and V 4 bases, and 4 bases lay outside the gene matches. The DNA for the CDR3 is TGCAGCGTTGTGGACAGGGCCCGCACAGATACGCAGTATTTT. Its translation is CSVVDRARTDTQYF.

The chain has TRBV9 and TRBJ2-1; 11 bases match TRBD2. The CDR3 loop spans 15 amino acids. Germline lookup yields CDR1 SGDLS and CDR2 YYNGEE. J was trimmed by 7 bases and V by 2 bases; bases with no gene match: 5. CDR3 nucleotide sequence: TGTGCCAGCAGCGTTACTAGCGGGAGAGGTAATGAGCAGTTCTTC. This translates into CASSVTSGRGNEQFF. The full variable domain, its missing parts supplied by reference TRBV9 and TRBJ2-1, is DSGVTQTPKHLITATGQRVTLRCSPRSGDLSVYWYQQSLDQGLQFLIQYYNGEERAKGNILERFSAQQFPDLHSELNLSSLELGDSALYFCASSVTSGRGNEQFFGPGTRLTVL.

This CDR3 is CASSSRDRGSYEQYF. CDR3 bases: TGTGCCAGCAGTTCTCGGGACAGGGGCTCCTACGAGCAGTACTTC. V gene TRBV28 combines with J gene TRBJ2-7; TRBD1 matches 10 bases. V lost 4 bases, J lost 0 bases, and 3 bases stayed unmatched. Germline CDR1 reads MDHEN; CDR2 reads SYDVKM. This CDR3 is 15 amino acids long.

This sequence joins TRBV5-6 and TRBJ1-2; D uncertain. The CDR3 loop spans 16 amino acids. Germline loops: CDR1 SGHDT, CDR2 YYEEEE. The ends were cut back, 2 bases at V and 1 base at J, with 15 bases in the middle. The CDR3 loop is CASSLVGRRDNYGYTF. DNA for the CDR3: TGTGCCAGCAGCTTAGTAGGCCGGCGGGATAACTATGGCTACACCTTC.

The chain joins TRBV19 to TRBJ2-4; tentatively, D is TRBD1 (6 bases). The CDR3 covers 14 residues. In germline, CDR1 is LNHDA, CDR2 SQIVND (reference sequence). Trimming shortened V by 5 bases and J by 9 bases, and 17 bases separated the two germline ends. CDR3 loop: CASSQQGSRGIQYF. CDR3 nucleotides: TGTGCCAGTAGTCAACAGGGTTCGAGGGGCATTCAGTACTTC.

The rearrangement uses TRBV30 and TRBJ2-7; 7 positions match TRBD2. The CDR3 runs to 13 residues. Trimming cost V 0 bases and J 2 bases; bases outside gene matches: 1. Per germline, CDR1 GTSNPN and CDR2 SVGIG (reference sequence). For the CDR3, the DNA is TGTGCCTGGAGTGTAACTAGCGCCTACGAGCAGTACTTC. Translation gives CAWSVTSAYEQYF.

The sample holds a few counts of this clone. The J gene is TRBJ2-7, the V gene TRBV7-6; 8 bases agree with TRBD1. Losses at the gene ends were 3 bases for V and 7 bases for J; bases not matched to a gene: 8. CDR1 and CDR2 from the germline V gene are SGHVS and FNYEAQ. This CDR3 contains 14 residues. DNA for the CDR3: TGTGCCAGCAGCTTCGATCAGGGGGCGCGGGAGCAGTACTTC. Translated, it gives CASSFDQGAREQYF.

This clone was seen a handful of times. This chain joins TRBV7-6 and TRBJ2-1; 7 bases are a match to TRBD2. The CDR3 is 16 residues long. Looked up from germline, CDR1 is SGHVS and CDR2 is FNYEAQ. Trimming cost V 2 bases and J 5 bases; bases outside gene matches: 9. The CDR3 here is CASSLRAGRDHNEQFF. The CDR3 nucleotides are TGTGCCAGCAGCTTAAGAGCGGGGCGGGACCACAATGAGCAGTTCTTC.

This rearrangement joins TRBV18 to TRBJ2-5, with a tentative D call TRBD1 (5 bases). The V gene lost 6 bases and the J gene lost 2 bases, with 16 bases spanning the gap. The germline CDR1 and CDR2 sequences are KGHSH and LQKENI. CDR3 length: 15 residues. The CDR3: CASSLLTGVQETQYF. Here the CDR3 DNA reads TGTGCCAGCTCTCTCCTTACAGGCGTACAAGAGACCCAGTACTTC.

J is TRBJ2-5 and V is TRBV5-1, with D perhaps matching TRBD1 (5 bases). V lost 4 bases, J lost 13 bases, and 14 bases lay in between. The CDR3 length is 11 residues. Germline assignment: CDR1 SGHRS and CDR2 YFSETQ. CDR3 sequence: CASSPNHRRYF. The DNA of the CDR3 is TGCGCCAGCAGCCCTAACCACAGGCGGTACTTC.

This clone was picked up a small number of times. The chain carries TRBV5-1 and TRBJ2-2, with D perhaps TRBD1 (6 bases). The V end lost 3 bases, the J end lost 1 base, and 13 bases lay between the germline ends. The germline V gene has CDR1 SGHRS and CDR2 YFSETQ. The CDR3 length is 16 residues. The CDR3: CASSWDVTGNTGELFF. In DNA form, the CDR3 reads TGCGCCAGCAGCTGGGACGTGACAGGGAACACCGGGGAGCTGTTTTTT.

This clone was picked up a small number of times. The rearrangement links TRBV5-1 to TRBJ2-3; no reliable D call. The V gene's germline CDR1 is SGHRS and CDR2 YFSETQ. This CDR3 spans 15 amino acids. The ends were cut back, 1 base at V and 3 bases at J, with 12 bases in the middle. The CDR3 sequence is CASSLPREETDTQYF. CDR3 bases: TGCGCCAGCAGCTTGCCGAGAGAGGAGACAGATACGCAGTATTTT. The variable domain in full, completed from reference TRBV5-1 and TRBJ2-3, reads KAGVTQTPRYLIKTRGQQVTLSCSPISGHRSVSWYQQTPGQGLQFLFEYFSETQRNKGNFPGRFSGRQFSNSRSEMNVSTLELGDSALYLCASSLPREETDTQYFGPGTRLTVL.

The sample holds a few counts of this clone. The V call is TRBV21-1, the J call TRBJ2-7; TRBD2, the table's D call, lacks a check against the DNA. TRBV21-1 is a listed pseudogene. There are 11 residues in the CDR3. DNA for the CDR3: TGTGCCAGCAGCTCTCCGTACGAGCAGTACTTC. It yields the protein CASSSPYEQYF.

The CDR3 loop is CASSFLGGHQPQHF. In DNA form, the CDR3 reads TGTGCCAGCAGCTTCCTGGGCGGGCATCAGCCCCAGCATTTT. The rearrangement links TRBV7-9 to TRBJ1-5; no firm D call. The CDR3 spans 14 residues. V lost 3 bases to trimming and J lost 5 bases, with 11 bases between them. Germline assignment: CDR1 SEHNR and CDR2 FQNEAQ (reference sequence).

The rearrangement uses TRBV20-1 and TRBJ1-2; D is perhaps TRBD1 (6 bases). V lost 6 bases and J lost 6, with 8 bases in between. Germline V gene data show CDR1 as DFQATT and CDR2 as SNEGSKA (reference sequence). The CDR3 spans 10 residues. The CDR3 coding sequence is TGCAGTGCGTACAGGGATGGCTACACCTTC. It specifies CSAYRDGYTF.

This clone was counted many times. The CDR3 DNA is TGTGCCAGCAGCTTTGCACTAAGCTCCTACGAGCAGTACTTC. This codes for CASSFALSSYEQYF. The rearrangement links TRBV7-9 to TRBJ2-7, with D unresolved. Germline-derived CDR1 and CDR2 are SEHNR and FQNEAQ (reference sequence). The CDR3 is 14 amino acids. The V and J ends lost 3 bases and 0 bases respectively, with 9 bases between them.

This clone appeared a few times. The chain combines TRBV4-1 with TRBJ1-1, with TRBD1 as a possible D gene (6 bases). CDR3 length equals 13 residues. Germline CDR1 is MGHRA and CDR2 is YSYEKL. Trimming shortened V by 4 bases and J by 8 bases, and 14 bases separated the two germline ends. The CDR3 DNA follows: TGCGCCAGCAGCCGACCCTCGGACAGAGAAGCTTTCTTT. The encoded protein is CASSRPSDREAFF.